This entry describes one T cell receptor beta chain. The antigen is unknown. From 5'RACE with constant-segment primers came TCR alpha and TCR beta cDNA libraries that carried sample barcodes and UMIs. Via MiXCR, TCRdb re-called the 5' RACE reads, giving one row per CDR3 protein. The sample lists fewer than 650,000 distinct CDR3 sequences; about a fifth were seen once. The data were taken from a study of T-cell memory formation after mild COVID-19. Looking at the study overall: TCR clusters were mostly confined to one donor each. Study conclusions and caveats: Prior to infection, memory already included some responding clones, suggesting cross-reactive memory joined.

CDR1 and CDR2 from the germline V gene are SEHNR and FQNEAQ (reference sequence). Trimming took 5 bases from V and 8 from J, leaving 18 bases between them. This CDR3 spans 14 amino acids. The sequencing sample was made of PBMCs or a T cell subset sorted from them (not recorded which). The source is an adult woman who had mild COVID-19 (a few samples of this study predate the infection). Cell type and time point are not known. The chain carries TRBV7-9 and TRBJ1-1; tentative D call: TRBD1 (5 bases). The CDR3 DNA reads as TGTGCCAGCAGCCTAGTGGCACCGGGGCTCGAAGCTTTCTTT. It yields the protein CASSLVAPGLEAFF.